Listed below are T cell receptor beta chains from one sample, sequenced in a study of cytomegalovirus exposure and HLA in healthy donors. Clones were sequenced by immunoSEQ multiplex PCR, and TCRdb holds only the in-frame ones, with some missing. The sample shows about 83,000 clones, over 70% of them seen only once. The sequenced sample was PBMCs. These receptor sequences come from a man aged 18 to 29 in good health and CMV-seropositive. Both conserved end residues are part of each CDR3. The D gene is left open where the match is weak. Clone sizes are given selectively: once, few, many, or a class where the clone is expanded.

TRBJ1-1 NA TRBD1 TRBV11-3 CASSSQGGNTEAFF TGTGCCAGCAGCTCGCAGGGGGGGAACACTGAAGCTTTCTTT
TRBJ1-4 NA TRBD1 TRBV4-2 CASSQDPGQGAEKLFF TGTGCCAGCAGCCAAGACCCGGGACAGGGGGCTGAAAAACTGTTTTTT
TRBJ2-1 NA TRBD2 TRBV28 CASPPTSGRIPYNEQFF TGTGCCAGCCCCCCGACTAGCGGGAGAATCCCCTACAATGAGCAGTTCTTC
TRBJ1-2 few TRBD1 TRBV19 CASSRTGGAGTF TGTGCCAGTAGTAGGACAGGGGGCGCCGGCACCTTC
TRBJ2-1 NA NA TRBV29-1 CSVEDGLAVVDEQFF TGCAGCGTTGAAGATGGTCTAGCTGTAGTTGATGAGCAGTTCTTC
TRBJ2-7 NA NA TRBV21-1 CATDPTLAGECHEQYF TGTGCCACCGACCCCACACTAGCGGGAGAATGTCACGAGCAGTACTTC
TRBJ2-2 NA NA TRBV6-6 CAGQTGARDTGELFF TGTGCCGGCCAGACGGGAGCTCGGGACACCGGGGAGCTGTTTTTT
TRBJ1-1 NA TRBD1 TRBV7-9 CASSRGEGAKTEAFF TGTGCCAGCAGCCGCGGAGAGGGGGCTAAGACTGAAGCTTTCTTT
TRBJ2-1 once TRBD2 TRBV29-1 CSAFIAGAPYNEQFF TGCAGCGCATTCATAGCGGGAGCCCCCTACAATGAGCAGTTCTTC
TRBJ2-7 few NA TRBV9 CASSARSYEQYF TGTGCCAGCAGCGCCCGCTCCTACGAGCAGTACTTC
TRBJ2-7 NA NA TRBV7-3 CASSQTPEQYF TGTGCCAGCAGCCAGACTCCCGAGCAGTACTTC
TRBJ2-3 NA TRBD1 TRBV7-6 CASSPLTGGWTDTQYF TGTGCCAGCAGCCCACTAACAGGGGGCTGGACAGATACGCAGTATTTT
TRBJ2-2 NA TRBD2 TRBV5-4 CASSLVGRGETGELFF TGTGCCAGCAGCTTGGTGGGCCGGGGGGAAACCGGGGAGCTGTTTTTT
TRBJ2-2 NA NA TRBV10-1 CASSIEGGTGELFF TGCGCCAGCAGCATAGAGGGCGGCACCGGGGAGCTGTTTTTT
TRBJ1-1 NA NA TRBV7-9 CASSLQGTTEAFF TGTGCCAGCAGCTTACAGGGGACCACTGAAGCTTTCTTT
TRBJ2-5 NA TRBD2 TRBV7-7 CASSQRDYPSETQYF TGTGCTAGCAGCCAGCGGGACTACCCTTCGGAGACCCAGTACTTC
TRBJ1-5 NA NA TRBV5-6 CASSASRGQPQHF TGTGCCAGCAGCGCAAGCAGGGGCCAGCCCCAGCATTTT
TRBJ2-1 NA TRBD2 TRBV6-1 CASALAANEQFF TGTGCCAGCGCGCTAGCGGCCAATGAGCAGTTCTTC
TRBJ2-1 NA NA TRBV5-1 CASSAADTYNEQFF TGCGCCAGCAGTGCGGCGGATACCTACAATGAGCAGTTCTTC
TRBJ2-7 NA TRBD1 TRBV10-3 CAISAGGQGNYEQYF TGTGCCATCAGTGCCGGGGGACAGGGGAATTACGAGCAGTACTTC
TRBJ2-6 NA NA TRBV4-1 CASSRPLSGASGANVLTF TGCGCCAGCAGCCGTCCGTTATCGGGAGCTTCCGGGGCCAACGTCCTGACTTTC
TRBJ1-5 NA NA TRBV19 CASRAPRANQPQHF TGTGCCAGTAGGGCCCCCAGGGCCAATCAGCCCCAGCATTTT
TRBJ2-1 NA TRBD2 TRBV6-1 CASMPAGGPRPQFF TGTGCCAGCATGCCAGCGGGAGGGCCCCGCCCGCAGTTCTTC
TRBJ1-4 NA NA TRBV7-9 CASRKGSAHEKLFF TGTGCCAGTAGAAAGGGTAGCGCGCATGAAAAACTGTTTTTT
TRBJ2-6 few NA TRBV10-1 CASHPSQGLSSGANVLTF TGCGCCAGCCACCCTTCACAGGGCTTAAGCTCTGGGGCCAACGTCCTGACTTTC
TRBJ2-2 NA NA TRBV14 CASGRGGGVGELFF TGTGCCAGCGGGCGTGGCGGGGGCGTCGGGGAGCTGTTTTTT
TRBJ1-2 NA TRBD1 TRBV9 CASRGQGAGGYTF TGTGCCAGCAGGGGACAGGGGGCAGGTGGCTACACCTTC
TRBJ2-7 NA NA TRBV27 CASSLAPTYEQYF TGTGCCAGCAGTTTAGCGCCCACCTACGAGCAGTACTTC
TRBJ1-5 NA NA TRBV7-9 CAVGRGIDNQPQHF TGTGCCGTTGGGAGGGGGATCGACAATCAGCCCCAGCATTTT
TRBJ2-7 NA TRBD1 TRBV4-1 CASSQDETGGSEQYF TGCGCCAGCAGCCAAGATGAGACAGGGGGAAGCGAGCAGTACTTC
TRBJ2-1 NA TRBD2 TRBV29-1 CSGGRGGYNEQFF TGCAGCGGCGGTCGGGGGGGGTACAATGAGCAGTTCTTC
TRBJ2-7 NA TRBD2 TRBV5-6 CASSPGTSGTYEQYF TGTGCCAGCAGCCCCGGGACTAGCGGGACTTACGAGCAGTACTTC
TRBJ2-3 NA TRBD2 TRBV7-9 CASSFGTRHTDTQYF TGTGCCAGCAGCTTCGGGACTAGACACACAGATACGCAGTATTTT
TRBJ2-5 NA NA TRBV28 CASRRNGETQYF TGTGCCAGCAGACGGAACGGGGAGACCCAGTACTTC
TRBJ1-2 NA NA TRBV6-1 CASSIGYGYTF TGTGCCAGCAGTATCGGCTATGGCTACACCTTC
TRBJ2-1 few TRBD2 TRBV6-1 CASLSGTSVYNEQFF TGTGCCAGTCTCAGCGGGACTAGCGTATACAATGAGCAGTTCTTC
TRBJ2-6 NA TRBD1 TRBV5-1 CASSLGQGESGANVLTF TGCGCCAGCAGCTTGGGACAGGGGGAATCTGGGGCCAACGTCCTGACTTTC
TRBJ2-7 NA NA TRBV6-5 CASSYSMGLAGEQYF TGTGCCAGCAGTTACTCGATGGGCCTCGCCGGAGAGCAGTACTTC
TRBJ1-1 NA NA TRBV7-9 CASSSVGDTEAFF TGTGCCAGCAGCTCAGTAGGGGACACTGAAGCTTTCTTT
TRBJ2-7 NA NA TRBV7-9 CASSLGLPEQYF TGTGCCAGCAGCTTAGGACTACCCGAGCAGTACTTC
TRBJ2-5 NA TRBD1 TRBV28 CASSGGTGGRQETQYF TGTGCCAGCAGTGGCGGGACAGGGGGCCGCCAAGAGACCCAGTACTTC
TRBJ2-5 NA NA TRBV6-5 CASSWEGARETQYF TGTGCCAGCAGTTGGGAAGGGGCGAGGGAGACCCAGTACTTC
TRBJ2-7 NA TRBD1 TRBV25-1 CASSSQGTALLSYEQYF TGTGCCAGCAGTTCACAAGGGACAGCCCTCTTATCCTACGAGCAGTACTTC
TRBJ2-2 once TRBD2 TRBV10-2 CASRMSGSPPGELFF TGCGCCAGCAGAATGAGCGGGAGTCCCCCCGGGGAGCTGTTTTTT
TRBJ2-2 NA TRBD2 TRBV4-1 CASTGGLAGLTNTGELFF TGCGCCAGCACCGGAGGACTAGCGGGACTCACAAACACCGGGGAGCTGTTTTTT
TRBJ2-7 NA NA TRBV27 CASSLGGLRDEQYF TGTGCCAGCAGTTTAGGAGGGCTTCGGGACGAGCAGTACTTC
TRBJ1-1 once NA TRBV29-1 CSGGGTYTEAFF TGCAGCGGGGGAGGGACCTACACTGAAGCTTTCTTT
TRBJ1-1 NA NA TRBV28 CASSSPGIGNTEAFF TGTGCCAGCAGTTCCCCGGGGATAGGGAACACTGAAGCTTTCTTT
TRBJ2-7 NA NA TRBV5-6 CASSWGHEQYF TGTGCCAGCAGCTGGGGGCACGAGCAGTACTTC
TRBJ1-2 NA TRBD1 TRBV5-1 CASSHDRGQGYTF TGCGCCAGCAGCCATGACAGGGGCCAGGGCTACACCTTC
TRBJ2-1 NA NA TRBV20-1 CSARDFVEQFF TGCAGTGCCCGGGACTTTGTTGAGCAGTTCTTC